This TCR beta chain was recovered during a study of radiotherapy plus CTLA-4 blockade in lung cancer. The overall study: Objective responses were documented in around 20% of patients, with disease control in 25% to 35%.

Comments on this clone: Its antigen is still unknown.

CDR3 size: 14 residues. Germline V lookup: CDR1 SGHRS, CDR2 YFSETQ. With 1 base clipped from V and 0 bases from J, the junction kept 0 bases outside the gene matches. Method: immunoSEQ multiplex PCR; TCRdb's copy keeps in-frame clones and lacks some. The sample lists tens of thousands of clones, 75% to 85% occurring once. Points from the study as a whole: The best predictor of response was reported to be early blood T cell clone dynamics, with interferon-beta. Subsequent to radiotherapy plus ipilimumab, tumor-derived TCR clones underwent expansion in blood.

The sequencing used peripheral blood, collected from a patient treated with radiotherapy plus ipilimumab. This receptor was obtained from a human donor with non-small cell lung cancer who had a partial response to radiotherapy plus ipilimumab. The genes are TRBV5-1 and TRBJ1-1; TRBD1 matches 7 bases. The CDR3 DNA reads TGCGCCAGCAGCTTGACAGGGGTGAACACTGAAGCTTTCTTT. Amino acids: CASSLTGVNTEAFF.